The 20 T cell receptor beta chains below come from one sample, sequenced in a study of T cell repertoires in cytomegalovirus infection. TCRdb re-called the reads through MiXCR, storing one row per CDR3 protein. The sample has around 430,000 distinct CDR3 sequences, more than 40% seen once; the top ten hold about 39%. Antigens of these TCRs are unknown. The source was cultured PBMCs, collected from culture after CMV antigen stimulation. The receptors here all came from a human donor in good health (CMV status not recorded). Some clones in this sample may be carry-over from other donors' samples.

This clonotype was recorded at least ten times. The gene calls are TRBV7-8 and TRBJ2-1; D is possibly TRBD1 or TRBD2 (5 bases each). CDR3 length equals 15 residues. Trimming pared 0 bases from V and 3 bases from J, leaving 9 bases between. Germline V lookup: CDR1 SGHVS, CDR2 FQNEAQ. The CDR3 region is CASSLAGTFYNEQFF. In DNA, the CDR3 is TGTGCCAGCAGCTTAGCGGGGACCTTCTACAATGAGCAGTTCTTC. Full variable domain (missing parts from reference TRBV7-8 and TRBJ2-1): GAGVSQSPRYKVAKRGQDVALRCDPISGHVSLFWYQQALGQGPEFLTYFQNEAQLDKSGLPSDRFFAERPEGSVSTLKIQRTQQEDSAVYLCASSLAGTFYNEQFFGPGTRLTVL.

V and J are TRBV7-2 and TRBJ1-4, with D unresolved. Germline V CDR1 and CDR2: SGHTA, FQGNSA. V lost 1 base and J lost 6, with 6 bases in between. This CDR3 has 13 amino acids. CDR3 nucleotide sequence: TGTGCCAGCAGCTTAGTCATTCATGAAAAACTGTTTTTT. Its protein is CASSLVIHEKLFF. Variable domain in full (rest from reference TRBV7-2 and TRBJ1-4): GAGVSQSPSNKVTEKGKDVELRCDPISGHTALYWYRQSLGQGLEFLIYFQGNSAPDKSGLPSDRFSAERTGGSVSTLTIQRTQQEDSAVYLCASSLVIHEKLFFGSGTQLSVL.

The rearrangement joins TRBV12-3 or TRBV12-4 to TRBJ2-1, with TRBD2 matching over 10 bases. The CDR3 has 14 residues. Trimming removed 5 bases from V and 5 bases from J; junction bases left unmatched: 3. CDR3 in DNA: TGTGCCAGCAGTGCAACTAGCGGGAACAATGAGCAGTTCTTC. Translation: CASSATSGNNEQFF.

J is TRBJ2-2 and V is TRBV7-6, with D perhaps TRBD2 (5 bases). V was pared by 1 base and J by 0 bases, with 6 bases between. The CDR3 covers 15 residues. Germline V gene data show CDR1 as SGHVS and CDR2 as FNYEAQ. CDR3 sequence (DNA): TGTGCCAGCAGCTTAGGGACTGCGAACACCGGGGAGCTGTTTTTT. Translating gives CASSLGTANTGELFF.

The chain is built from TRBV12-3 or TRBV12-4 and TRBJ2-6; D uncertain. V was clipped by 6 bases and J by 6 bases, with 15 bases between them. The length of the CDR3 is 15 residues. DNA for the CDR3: TGTGCCAGCAGCAGAGGCTTACCGCAGGCCAACGTCCTGACTTTC. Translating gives CASSRGLPQANVLTF.

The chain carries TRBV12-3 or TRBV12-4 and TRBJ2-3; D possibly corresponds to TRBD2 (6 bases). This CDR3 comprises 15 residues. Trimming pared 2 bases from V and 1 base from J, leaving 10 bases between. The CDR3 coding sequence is TGTGCCAGCAGTTTATCCTGGGGGGGCACAGATACGCAGTATTTT. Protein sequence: CASSLSWGGTDTQYF.

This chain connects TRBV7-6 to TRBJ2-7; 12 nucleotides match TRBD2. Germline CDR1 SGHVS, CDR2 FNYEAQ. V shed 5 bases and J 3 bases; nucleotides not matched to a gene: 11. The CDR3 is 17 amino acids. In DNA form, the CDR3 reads TGTGCCAGCAGCCCCTCCCGGACTAGCGGGGTGATCTACGAGCAGTACTTC. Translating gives CASSPSRTSGVIYEQYF.

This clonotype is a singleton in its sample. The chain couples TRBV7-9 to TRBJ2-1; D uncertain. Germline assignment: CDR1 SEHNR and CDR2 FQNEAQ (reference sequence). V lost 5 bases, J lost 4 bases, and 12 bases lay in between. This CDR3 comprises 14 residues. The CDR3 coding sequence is TGTGCCAGCAGCGAATCCACGTTATACAATGAGCAGTTCTTC. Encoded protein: CASSESTLYNEQFF.

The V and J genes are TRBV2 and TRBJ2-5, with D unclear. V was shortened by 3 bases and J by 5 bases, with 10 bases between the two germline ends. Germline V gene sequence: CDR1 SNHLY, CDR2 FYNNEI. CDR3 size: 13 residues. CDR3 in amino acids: CASSDPNWETQYF. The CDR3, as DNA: TGTGCCAGCAGTGATCCTAACTGGGAGACCCAGTACTTC.

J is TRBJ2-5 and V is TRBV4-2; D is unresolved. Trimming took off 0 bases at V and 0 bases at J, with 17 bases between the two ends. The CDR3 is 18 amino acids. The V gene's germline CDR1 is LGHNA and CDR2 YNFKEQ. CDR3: CASSQEVTRFSNQETQYF. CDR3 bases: TGTGCCAGCAGCCAAGAGGTAACGCGTTTCTCGAACCAAGAGACCCAGTACTTC.

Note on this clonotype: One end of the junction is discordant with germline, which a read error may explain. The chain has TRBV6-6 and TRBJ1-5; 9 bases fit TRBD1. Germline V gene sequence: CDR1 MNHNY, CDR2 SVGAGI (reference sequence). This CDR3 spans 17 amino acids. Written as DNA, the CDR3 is TGTGCCAGCAGTTTCCGGGACAGGGCCTTAAAGAATCGGCCCCAGCATTTT. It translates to CASSFRDRALKNRPQHF.

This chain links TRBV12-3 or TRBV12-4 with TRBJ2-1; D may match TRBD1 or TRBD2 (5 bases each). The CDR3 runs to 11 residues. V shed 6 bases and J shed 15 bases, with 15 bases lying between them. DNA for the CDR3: TGTGCCAGCAGCAACGTAGGGACGCTGTTCTTC. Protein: CASSNVGTLFF.

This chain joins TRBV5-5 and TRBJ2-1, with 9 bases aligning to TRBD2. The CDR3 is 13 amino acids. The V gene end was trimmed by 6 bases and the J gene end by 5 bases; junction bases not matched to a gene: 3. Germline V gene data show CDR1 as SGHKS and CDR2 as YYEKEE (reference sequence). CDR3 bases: TGTGCCAGCATGGGACTAGCCGACAATGAGCAGTTCTTC. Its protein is CASMGLADNEQFF. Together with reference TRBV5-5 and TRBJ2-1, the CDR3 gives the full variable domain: DAGVTQSPTHLIKTRGQQVTLRCSPISGHKSVSWYQQVLGQGPQFIFQYYEKEERGRGNFPDRFSARQFPNYSSELNVNALLLGDSALYLCASMGLADNEQFFGPGTRLTVL.

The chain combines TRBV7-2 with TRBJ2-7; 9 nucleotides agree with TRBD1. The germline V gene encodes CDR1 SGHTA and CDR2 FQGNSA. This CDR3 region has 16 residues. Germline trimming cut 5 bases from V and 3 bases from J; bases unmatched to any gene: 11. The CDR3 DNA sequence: TGTGCCAGCAGCCAGGGGTGGGACAGGGCAAGCTACGAGCAGTACTTC. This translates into CASSQGWDRASYEQYF.

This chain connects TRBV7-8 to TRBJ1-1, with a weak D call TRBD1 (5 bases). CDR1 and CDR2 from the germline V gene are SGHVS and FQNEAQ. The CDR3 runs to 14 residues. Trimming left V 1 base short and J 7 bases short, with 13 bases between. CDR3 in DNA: TGTGCCAGCAGCTTAGTATTGGGGCTTAATGAAGCTTTCTTT. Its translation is CASSLVLGLNEAFF.

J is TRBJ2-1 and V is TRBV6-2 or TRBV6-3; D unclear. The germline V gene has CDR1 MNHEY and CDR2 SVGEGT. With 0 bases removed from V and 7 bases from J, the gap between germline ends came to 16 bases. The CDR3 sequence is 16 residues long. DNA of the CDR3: TGTGCCAGCAGTTACTCGAGGTCTCAGCTACGGAATGAGCAGTTCTTC. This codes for CASSYSRSQLRNEQFF.

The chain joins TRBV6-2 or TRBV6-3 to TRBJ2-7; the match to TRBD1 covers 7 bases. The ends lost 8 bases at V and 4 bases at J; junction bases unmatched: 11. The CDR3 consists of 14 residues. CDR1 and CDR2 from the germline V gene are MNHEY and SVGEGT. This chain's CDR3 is CASQIRQGLYEQYF. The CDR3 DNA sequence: TGTGCCAGCCAAATCCGACAGGGCTTATACGAGCAGTACTTC.

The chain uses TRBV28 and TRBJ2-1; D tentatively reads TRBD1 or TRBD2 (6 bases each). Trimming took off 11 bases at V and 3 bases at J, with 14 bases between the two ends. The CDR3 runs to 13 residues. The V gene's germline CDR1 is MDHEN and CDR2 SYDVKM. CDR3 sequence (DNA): TGTGCCGGGGGGACACGAAACTACAATGAGCAGTTCTTC. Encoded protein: CAGGTRNYNEQFF.

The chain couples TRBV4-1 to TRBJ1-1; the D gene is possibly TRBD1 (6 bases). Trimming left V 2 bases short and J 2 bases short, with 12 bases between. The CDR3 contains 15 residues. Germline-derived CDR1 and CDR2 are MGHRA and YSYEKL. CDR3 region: CASSQPTGRNTEAFF. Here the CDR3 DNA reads TGCGCCAGCAGCCAACCGACAGGCCGAAACACTGAAGCTTTCTTT.

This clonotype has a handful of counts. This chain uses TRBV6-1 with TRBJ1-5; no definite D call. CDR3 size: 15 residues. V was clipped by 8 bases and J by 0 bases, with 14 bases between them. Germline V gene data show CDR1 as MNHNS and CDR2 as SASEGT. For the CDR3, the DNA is TGTGCCAGCCAGCCCGGGCCGTATAGCAATCAGCCCCAGCATTTT. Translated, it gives CASQPGPYSNQPQHF.